This T cell receptor (beta chain) was identified in a study of post-analysis software for immune sequencing data. In the study overall: Included courses were relapsing-remitting and secondary progressive multiple sclerosis; progressive-relapsing multiple sclerosis was also included.

Germline V gene lookup returns CDR1 DFQATT and CDR2 SNEGSKA (reference sequence). This CDR3 region has 14 residues. J lost 4 bases, V lost 6 bases, and 8 bases had no gene match. Findings of the study overall: Multiple sclerosis was associated with a significant reduction in normalized Chao1 diversity relative to controls. Patients used roughly five TRBV segments, including TRBV5-6, TRBV5-1 and TRBV20-1, more often than controls.

In regard to this clonotype: Antigen unknown.

cDNA libraries of TCR beta carried unique molecular identifiers. The authors obtained approximately 540,000 cDNA molecules from about 0.94 to 9.7 million T cells. TCRdb fed the PCR reads into MiXCR, producing one record per CDR3 protein. The data show hundreds of thousands of distinct CDR3 sequences, 25% to 30% seen once. This TCR came from a girl aged 10 to 17 with multiple sclerosis. Specimen: blood. The chain carries TRBV20-1 and TRBJ2-1; 8 positions match TRBD2. CDR3 coding DNA: TGCAGTGCGCAACCCCTAGCGGGTTACAATGAGCAGTTCTTC. Its protein product is CSAQPLAGYNEQFF.